Listed below are T cell receptor beta chains from one sample, sequenced in a study of cytomegalovirus exposure and HLA in healthy donors. Sequencing used immunoSEQ multiplex PCR; TCRdb keeps in-frame clones, though not all of them. Altogether a few hundred thousand clones are present, over 60% being singletons, with the ten largest covering around 15%. Sample: PBMCs. These receptors were collected from a man aged 40-50 years in good health and CMV-seronegative. The conserved cysteine and the conserved F or W are not part of the CDR3 here. Some rows have no size entry. The others give once, few or many, or a class for an expanded clone.

j_call | v_call | cdr3_length | clone_size | cdr3_aa
TRBJ1-5 | TRBV4-2 | 14 | - | ASSQVGGLSNQPQH
TRBJ2-1 | TRBV5-4 | 14 | - | ASSYSGRAVSYEQF
TRBJ1-1 | TRBV2 | 10 | once | ASSFESLEAF
TRBJ2-1 | TRBV7-2 | 16 | few | ASSLGLAGDGAAIEQF
TRBJ1-4 | TRBV28 | 10 | few | ASSSEWEKLF
TRBJ1-5 | TRBV6-1 | 12 | - | ASSPDTFNQPQH
TRBJ2-5 | TRBV18 | 13 | - | ASSPGTGGRETQY
TRBJ2-3 | TRBV2 | 13 | - | ASSASGGATDTQY
TRBJ2-3 | TRBV18 | 11 | few | ASSPGAPDTQY
TRBJ2-5 | TRBV18 | 13 | - | ASSGPIPKMETQY
TRBJ2-2 | TRBV30 | 12 | few | AWRTRRGTGELF
TRBJ2-6 | TRBV30 | 13 | - | AWSVSLTGANVLT
TRBJ2-3 | TRBV5-1 | 12 | few | ASSLEGAADTQY
TRBJ1-6 | TRBV6-5 | 12 | - | ASGSGGVNSPLH
TRBJ2-6 | TRBV29-1 | 13 | - | SAGQGESGANVLT
TRBJ1-1 | TRBV6-5 | 13 | few | ASRLQGVMNTEAF
TRBJ1-2 | TRBV27 | 11 | - | ASSPGGNYGYT
TRBJ1-2 | TRBV9 | 17 | - | ASSAALGLRIPGDYGYT
TRBJ1-1 | TRBV5-1 | 10 | few | ASSLGSTEAF
TRBJ2-7 | TRBV6-1 | 9 | - | ASRAFYEQY
TRBJ2-7 | TRBV19 | 14 | - | ASSIELAGGPYEQY
TRBJ1-4 | TRBV4-2 | 14 | - | ASSQDFGQGNEKLF
TRBJ1-5 | TRBV6-5 | 12 | - | ASSYLTGNQPQH
TRBJ1-1 | TRBV9 | 14 | - | ASSRQGGGMNTEAF
TRBJ1-1 | TRBV11-2 | 13 | - | ASSLVIGGNTEAF
TRBJ2-7 | TRBV27 | 14 | - | ASSLLGLAGVGEQY
TRBJ2-5 | TRBV19 | 11 | - | ASSRGAQETQY
TRBJ1-3 | TRBV9 | 10 | - | ASSPALDTIY
TRBJ1-1 | TRBV29-1 | 11 | - | SVAQGENTEAF
TRBJ1-1 | TRBV5-4 | 13 | - | ASSPGYGMNTEAF
TRBJ2-1 | TRBV6-6 | 14 | - | ASSMRMGLSYNEQF
TRBJ2-3 | TRBV6-6 | 10 | - | ASSYYSDTQY
TRBJ2-1 | TRBV19 | 13 | - | ASSNPGLAREEQF
TRBJ2-2 | TRBV19 | 15 | - | ASSNSRTGWNTGELF
TRBJ1-2 | TRBV5-6 | 15 | - | ASSLGGTGGKGYGYT
TRBJ1-5 | TRBV7-9 | 14 | few | ASSDNPGYSNQPQH
TRBJ2-4 | TRBV27 | 16 | - | ASSLSMARLAGGDIQY
TRBJ2-3 | TRBV29-1 | 12 | - | SVTGGKDSDTQY
TRBJ1-4 | TRBV5-5 | 12 | - | ASSLTLVDEKLF
TRBJ1-2 | TRBV27 | 16 | - | ASSWREAVGQPGYGYT
TRBJ1-2 | TRBV28 | 11 | - | ASTPDRGGGYT
TRBJ2-2 | TRBV5-4 | 12 | - | ASSWTGNTGELF
TRBJ1-3 | TRBV28 | 15 | - | ASSPSTQGLTGNTIY
TRBJ2-3 | TRBV7-9 | 14 | - | SSSFPGQESTDTQY
TRBJ2-6 | TRBV7-9 | 13 | - | ASSFGSSGANVLT
TRBJ2-1 | TRBV27 | 11 | - | ASSLGTGVSQF
- | TRBV28 | 12 | - | ASRDSGLKDEQY
TRBJ1-2 | TRBV5-1 | 13 | - | ASSPRPGTGGDYT
TRBJ1-2 | TRBV29-1 | 14 | - | SVGGGKQGPADGYT
TRBJ1-6 | TRBV7-2 | 12 | - | ASSLAPGNSPLH
TRBJ2-5 | TRBV5-4 | 13 | - | ASSALAEAQETQY
TRBJ2-7 | TRBV9 | 13 | - | ASSSGQGVTYEQY
TRBJ2-1 | TRBV15 | 11 | - | ATSKGAGNEQF
TRBJ2-1 | TRBV4-1 | 18 | - | ASSQGTSGRVASPYNEQF
TRBJ1-1 | TRBV5-4 | 10 | - | ASSLVGGQAF